This T cell receptor beta chain was recorded in a study of blood T cell repertoires in COVID-19. Generated by immunoSEQ multiplex PCR, the TCRdb table keeps only in-frame clones and is missing some. The table records 20,000 to 30,000 clones, over 75% of them present only once. V lost 10 bases, J lost 3 bases, and 6 bases stayed unmatched. The CDR3 length is 12 residues. Germline loops: CDR1 MNHEY, CDR2 SVGAGI. This clonotype was sampled from a man in his 70s in a cohort sampled during active COVID-19. V and J are TRBV6-5 and TRBJ2-7, with 7 bases lining up with TRBD1. Specimen: peripheral blood. The chain's CDR3 is CATRDRVYEQYF. The DNA of the CDR3 is TGTGCCACCCGGGACAGAGTCTACGAGCAGTACTTC.